This TCR beta chain came from a study of T cell responses to AZD1222 COVID-19 vaccine. Study-wide results and caveats: Nearly half of spike-specific TCRs reportedly target unmutated variant regions. Across the whole spike, CD4 TCRs peaked at regions 160-218 and 743-854. Clonal diversity may have been underestimated in mostly white British donors.

As for this clone: Its antigen is not identified.

Sequenced by immunoSEQ multiplex PCR; TCRdb stores in-frame clones only, minus some. Among 120,000 to 150,000 clones listed, roughly 87% were seen once. Germline assignment: CDR1 SNHLY and CDR2 FYNNEI. CDR3 length equals 16 residues. V gave up 6 bases and J gave up 1 base; unmatched junction bases: 11. The sequenced sample was peripheral blood, obtained 28 days after the second dose of the MenACWY control vaccine. The chain carries TRBV2 and TRBJ2-7; 8 positions match TRBD1. The TCR sequence derives from an adult who received the MenACWY meningococcal vaccine as a control. CDR3 protein: CASRRPGQGRSYEQYF. CDR3 bases: TGTGCCAGCAGGAGACCCGGACAGGGTAGGTCCTACGAGCAGTACTTC.